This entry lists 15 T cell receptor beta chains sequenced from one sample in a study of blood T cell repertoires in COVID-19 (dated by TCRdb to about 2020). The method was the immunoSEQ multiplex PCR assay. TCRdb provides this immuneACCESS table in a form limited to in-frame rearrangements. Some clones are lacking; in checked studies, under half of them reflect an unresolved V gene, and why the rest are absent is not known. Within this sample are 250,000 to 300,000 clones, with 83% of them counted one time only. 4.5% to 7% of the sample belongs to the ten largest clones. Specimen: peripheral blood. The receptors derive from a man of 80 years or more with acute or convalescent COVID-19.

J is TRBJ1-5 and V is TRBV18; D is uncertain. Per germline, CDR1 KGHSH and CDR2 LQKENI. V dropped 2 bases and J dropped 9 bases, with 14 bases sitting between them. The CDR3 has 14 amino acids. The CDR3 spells CASSPGRPEGPQHF. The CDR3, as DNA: TGTGCCAGCTCACCAGGCCGCCCGGAGGGGCCCCAGCATTTT.

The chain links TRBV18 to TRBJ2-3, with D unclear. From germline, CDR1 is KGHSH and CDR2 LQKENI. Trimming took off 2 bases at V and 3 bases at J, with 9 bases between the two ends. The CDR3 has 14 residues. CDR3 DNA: TGTGCCAGCTCACCAGCTATGGTAACAGATACGCAGTATTTT. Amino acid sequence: CASSPAMVTDTQYF.

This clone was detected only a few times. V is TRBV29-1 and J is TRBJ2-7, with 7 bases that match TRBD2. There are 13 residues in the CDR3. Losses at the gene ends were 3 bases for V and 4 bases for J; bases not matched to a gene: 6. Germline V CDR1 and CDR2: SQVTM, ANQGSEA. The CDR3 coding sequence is TGCAGCGTTGAGACGGGGGGAGGGTACGAGCAGTACTTC. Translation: CSVETGGGYEQYF.

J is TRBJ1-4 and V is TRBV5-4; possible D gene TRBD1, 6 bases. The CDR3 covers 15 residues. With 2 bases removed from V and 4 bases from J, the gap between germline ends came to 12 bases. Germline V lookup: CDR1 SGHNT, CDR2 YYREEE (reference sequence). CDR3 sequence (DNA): TGTGCCAGCAGCTTTGGAGGGGGGGGTAATGAAAAACTGTTTTTT. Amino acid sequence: CASSFGGGGNEKLFF.

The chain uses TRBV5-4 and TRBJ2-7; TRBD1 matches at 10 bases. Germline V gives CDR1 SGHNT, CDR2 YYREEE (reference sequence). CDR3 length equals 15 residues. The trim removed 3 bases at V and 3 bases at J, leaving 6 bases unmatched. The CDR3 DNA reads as TGTGCCAGCAGCTCTACGGGACAGGGGCACTACGAGCAGTACTTC. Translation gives CASSSTGQGHYEQYF.

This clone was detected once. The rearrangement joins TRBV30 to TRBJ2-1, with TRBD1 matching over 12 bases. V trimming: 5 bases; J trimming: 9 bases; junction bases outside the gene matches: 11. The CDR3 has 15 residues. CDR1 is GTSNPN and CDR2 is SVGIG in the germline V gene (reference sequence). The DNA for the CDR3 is TGTGCCTGGTCCCAGCCGGGACAGGGGGCCGGTGAGCAGTTCTTC. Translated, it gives CAWSQPGQGAGEQFF.

CDR3 in DNA: TGCGCCAGCAGCTTGGAGTCGGGGGGAGGCTACACCTTC. This encodes CASSLESGGGYTF. The chain links TRBV5-1 to TRBJ1-2; the D gene is possibly TRBD1 (5 bases). Germline CDR1 SGHRS, CDR2 YFSETQ. The CDR3 covers 13 residues. V was shortened by 0 bases and J by 8 bases, with 11 bases between the two germline ends.

The CDR3 reads CASRPTGAGNTIYF. The CDR3, as DNA: TGCGCCAGCAGGCCGACAGGGGCTGGAAACACCATATATTTT. This chain connects TRBV5-1 to TRBJ1-3; 8 bases map to TRBD1. CDR3 size: 14 residues. J lost 2 bases, V lost 5 bases, and 3 bases had no gene match. Germline assignment: CDR1 SGHRS and CDR2 YFSETQ.

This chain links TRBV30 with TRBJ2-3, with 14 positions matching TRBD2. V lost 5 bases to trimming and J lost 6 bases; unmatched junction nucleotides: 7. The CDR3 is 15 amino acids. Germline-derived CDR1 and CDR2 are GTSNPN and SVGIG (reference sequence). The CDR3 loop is CAWGTSGGIGDTQYF. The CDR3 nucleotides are TGTGCCTGGGGGACTAGCGGGGGAATTGGGGATACGCAGTATTTT.

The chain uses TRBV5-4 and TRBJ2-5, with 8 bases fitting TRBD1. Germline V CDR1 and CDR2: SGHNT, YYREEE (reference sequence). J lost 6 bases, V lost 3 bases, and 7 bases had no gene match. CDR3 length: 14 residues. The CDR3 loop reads CASSYRTGKKTQYF. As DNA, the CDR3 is TGTGCCAGCAGCTACCGGACAGGGAAAAAGACCCAGTACTTC.

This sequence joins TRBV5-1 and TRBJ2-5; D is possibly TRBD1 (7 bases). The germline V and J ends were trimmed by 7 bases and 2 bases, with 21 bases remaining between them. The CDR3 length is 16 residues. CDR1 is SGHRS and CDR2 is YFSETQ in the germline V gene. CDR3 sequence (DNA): TGCGCCAGCGGACTAATTCCGGGCAGGGGGCAAGAGACCCAGTACTTC. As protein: CASGLIPGRGQETQYF.

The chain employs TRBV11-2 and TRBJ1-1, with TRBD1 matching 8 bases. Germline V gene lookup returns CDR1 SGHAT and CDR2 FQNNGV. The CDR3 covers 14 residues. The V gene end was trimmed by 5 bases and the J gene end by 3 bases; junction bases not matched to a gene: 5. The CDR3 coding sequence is TGTGCCAGCAGCCCAGGACAGGGCCACACTGAAGCTTTCTTT. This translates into CASSPGQGHTEAFF. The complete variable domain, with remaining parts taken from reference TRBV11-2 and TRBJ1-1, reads EAGVAQSPRYKIIEKRQSVAFWCNPISGHATLYWYQQILGQGPKLLIQFQNNGVVDDSQLPKDRFSAERLKGVDSTLKIQPAKLEDSAVYLCASSPGQGHTEAFFGQGTRLTVV.

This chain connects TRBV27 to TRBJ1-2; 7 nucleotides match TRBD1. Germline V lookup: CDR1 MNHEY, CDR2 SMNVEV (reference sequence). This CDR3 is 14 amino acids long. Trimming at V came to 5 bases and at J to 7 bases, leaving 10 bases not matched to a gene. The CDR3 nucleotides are TGTGCCAGCAGTCTCAGGGGGTTGGGGGGTGGCTACACCTTC. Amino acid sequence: CASSLRGLGGGYTF.

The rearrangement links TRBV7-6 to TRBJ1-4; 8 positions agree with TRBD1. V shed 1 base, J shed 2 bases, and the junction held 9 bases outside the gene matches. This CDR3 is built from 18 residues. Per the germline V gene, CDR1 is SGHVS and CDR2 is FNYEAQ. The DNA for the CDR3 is TGTGCCAGCAGCTTAGGTGGACAGGGACGTATCACTAATGAAAAACTGTTTTTT. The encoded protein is CASSLGGQGRITNEKLFF.

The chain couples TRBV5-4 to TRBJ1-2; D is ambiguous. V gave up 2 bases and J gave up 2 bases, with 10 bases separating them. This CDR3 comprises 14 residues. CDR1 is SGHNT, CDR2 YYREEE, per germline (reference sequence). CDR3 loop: CASSLTVVNYGYTF. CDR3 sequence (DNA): TGTGCCAGCAGCTTAACAGTTGTAAACTATGGCTACACCTTC.